The 2 T cell receptor beta chains below were found in one sample sequenced in a study of blood T cell repertoires in COVID-19. The table came from immunoSEQ multiplex PCR; TCRdb's copy has only in-frame clones and leaves some out. The sample holds over 200,000 clones, about nine tenths seen once. What was sequenced was peripheral blood. All receptors come from a man in his 60s who had recovered from COVID-19.

V and J are TRBV6-5 and TRBJ2-3; D might be TRBD1 (6 bases). Germline V lookup: CDR1 MNHEY, CDR2 SVGAGI. The ends were cut back, 6 bases at V and 6 bases at J, with 13 bases in the middle. The CDR3 runs to 13 residues. The CDR3 spells CASRTGLRDTQYF. Written as DNA, the CDR3 is TGTGCCAGCAGGACAGGCCTCAGGGATACGCAGTATTTT.

The chain joins TRBV28 to TRBJ1-2; TRBD1 matches 11 bases. Per the germline V gene, CDR1 is MDHEN and CDR2 is SYDVKM. This CDR3 is built from 16 residues. Unmatched junction bases numbered 7, after V lost 3 bases and J lost 4 bases. The CDR3: CASSFYRTGGGYGYTF. CDR3 DNA sequence: TGTGCCAGCAGTTTTTACCGGACAGGGGGCGGCTATGGCTACACCTTC.